This entry lists 3 T cell receptor beta chains sequenced from one sample in a study of Graves' ophthalmopathy and Graves' hyperthyroidism. The study amplified TCR beta CDR3 regions using RNA transcripts. HTBI-primed first-round RT-PCR preceded second-round multiplex PCR. One entry per CDR3 protein results from TCRdb running MiXCR on the multiplex PCR reads. Here the sample spans hundreds of thousands of distinct CDR3 sequences, 35% to 45% being singletons. The sample taken for sequencing was peripheral blood. These receptors were obtained from an adult man with Graves' ophthalmopathy.

At least ten counts were recorded for this clonotype. The gene calls are TRBV19 and TRBJ1-3; D unclear. The CDR3 runs 17 residues. Deletions cut 2 bases from V and 4 bases from J, with 18 bases between. CDR1 is LNHDA, CDR2 SQIVND, per germline (reference sequence). The CDR3 DNA sequence: TGTGCCAGTAGTATAATAGGAAACTTACGGGCAGGAAACACCATATATTTT. Translated, it gives CASSIIGNLRAGNTIYF.

The CDR3 bases are TGTGCCAGCAGCTCCCAGGGAGGCCCCGAGCAGTACTTC. Protein: CASSSQGGPEQYF. The rearrangement links TRBV7-2 to TRBJ2-7; possibly TRBD2 for D (6 bases). The germline CDR1 and CDR2 sequences are SGHTA and FQGNSA. The ends were cut back, 4 bases at V and 6 bases at J, with 13 bases in the middle. CDR3 size: 13 residues.

This clonotype was counted many times. The V and J genes are TRBV5-1 and TRBJ1-2; D possibly corresponds to TRBD1 (5 bases). The ends were cut back, 4 bases at V and 4 bases at J, with 14 bases in the middle. The germline gives CDR1 SGHRS, CDR2 YFSETQ. The CDR3 runs to 14 residues. This chain's CDR3 is CASSPRTGGYGYTF. CDR3 DNA sequence: TGCGCCAGCAGCCCGAGAACGGGGGGCTATGGCTACACCTTC.